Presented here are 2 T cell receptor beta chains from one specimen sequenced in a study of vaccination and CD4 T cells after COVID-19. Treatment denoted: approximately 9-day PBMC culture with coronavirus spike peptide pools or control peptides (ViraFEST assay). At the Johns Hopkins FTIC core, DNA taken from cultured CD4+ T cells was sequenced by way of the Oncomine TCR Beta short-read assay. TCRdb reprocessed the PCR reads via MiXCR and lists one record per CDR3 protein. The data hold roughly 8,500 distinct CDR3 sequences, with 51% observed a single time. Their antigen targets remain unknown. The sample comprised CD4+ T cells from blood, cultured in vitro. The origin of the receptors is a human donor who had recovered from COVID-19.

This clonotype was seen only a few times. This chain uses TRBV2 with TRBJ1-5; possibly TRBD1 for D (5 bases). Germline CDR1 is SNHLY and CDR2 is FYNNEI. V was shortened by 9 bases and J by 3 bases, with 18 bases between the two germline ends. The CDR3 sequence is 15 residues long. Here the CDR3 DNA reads TGTGCCAGTCTCATGCGGGACCGCTACAATCAGCCCCAGCATTTT. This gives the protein CASLMRDRYNQPQHF.

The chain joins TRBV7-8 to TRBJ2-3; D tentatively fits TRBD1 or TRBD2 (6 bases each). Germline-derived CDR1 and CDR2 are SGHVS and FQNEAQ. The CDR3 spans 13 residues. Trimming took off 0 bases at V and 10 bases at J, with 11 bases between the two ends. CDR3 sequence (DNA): TGTGCCAGCAGCTTAGCGTATCGGGGGCCGCAGTATTTT. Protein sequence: CASSLAYRGPQYF.